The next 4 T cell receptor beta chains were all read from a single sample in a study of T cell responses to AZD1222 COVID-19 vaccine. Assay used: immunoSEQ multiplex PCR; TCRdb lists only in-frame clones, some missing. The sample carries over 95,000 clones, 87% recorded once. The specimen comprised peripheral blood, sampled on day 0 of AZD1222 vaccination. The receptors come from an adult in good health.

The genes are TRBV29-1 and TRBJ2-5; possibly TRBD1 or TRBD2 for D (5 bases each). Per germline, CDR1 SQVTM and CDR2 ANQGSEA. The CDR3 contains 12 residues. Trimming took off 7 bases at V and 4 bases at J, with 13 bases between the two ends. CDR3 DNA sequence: TGCAGCGCTTACTCGGGGCCAGAGACCCAGTACTTC. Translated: CSAYSGPETQYF.

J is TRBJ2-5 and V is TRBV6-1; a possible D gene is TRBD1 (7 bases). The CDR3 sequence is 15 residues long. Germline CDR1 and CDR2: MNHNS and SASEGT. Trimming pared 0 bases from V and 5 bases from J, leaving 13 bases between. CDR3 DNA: TGTGCCAGCAGTGAAGCCAGGGGGGTTTACGAGACCCAGTACTTC. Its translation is CASSEARGVYETQYF.

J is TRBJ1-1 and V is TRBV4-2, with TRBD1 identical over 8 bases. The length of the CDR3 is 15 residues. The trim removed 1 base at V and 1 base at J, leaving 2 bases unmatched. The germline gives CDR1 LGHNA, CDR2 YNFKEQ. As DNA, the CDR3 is TGTGCCAGCAGCCAAGGGGACAGGCCGAACACTGAAGCTTTCTTT. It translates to CASSQGDRPNTEAFF.

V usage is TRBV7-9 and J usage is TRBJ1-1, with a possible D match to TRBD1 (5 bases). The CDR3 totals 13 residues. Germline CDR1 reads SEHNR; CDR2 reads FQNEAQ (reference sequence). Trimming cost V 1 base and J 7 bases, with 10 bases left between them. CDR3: CASSLDRTGEAFF. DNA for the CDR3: TGTGCCAGCAGCTTAGACAGGACGGGTGAAGCTTTCTTT.